A single sample is the source of the 20 T cell receptor beta chains below, sequenced in a study of blood T cell repertoires in COVID-19. Clones were read by immunoSEQ multiplex PCR, and TCRdb kept only the in-frame ones, dropping some. The repertoire holds 150,000 to 200,000 clones, about 90% seen once, with approximately 3% in the top ten. The sample consisted of peripheral blood. The receptors derive from a man between 60 and 75 years old with acute or convalescent COVID-19.

The CDR3 sequence: CASSFRQQGNTEAFF. CDR3 nucleotides: TGTGCCAGCAGCTTTCGGCAACAGGGGAACACTGAAGCTTTCTTT. The chain is built from TRBV11-2 and TRBJ1-1, with a tentative D call TRBD1 (6 bases). Germline V gene data show CDR1 as SGHAT and CDR2 as FQNNGV. The CDR3 totals 15 residues. V dropped 3 bases and J dropped 1 base, with 12 bases sitting between them.

This chain connects TRBV21-1 to TRBJ2-3; no DNA check was done on the table's D call, TRBD1. TRBV21-1 is a pseudogene. The length of the CDR3 is 12 residues. Written as DNA, the CDR3 is TGTGCCAGCAGCAAAGCCAAAGATACGCAGTATTTT. The encoded protein is CASSKAKDTQYF.

The chain uses TRBV5-6 and TRBJ1-2; D not certain. This CDR3 region has 15 residues. Germline CDR1 reads SGHDT; CDR2 reads YYEEEE. Between the trimmed V and J ends, which lost 3 bases and 0 bases, there was a span of 12 bases. CDR3 coding DNA: TGTGCCAGCAGCTCCCCTCTGTCGGCTAACTATGGCTACACCTTC. Translating gives CASSSPLSANYGYTF.

V usage is TRBV5-6 and J usage is TRBJ1-2, with 7 positions matching TRBD1. Trimming took 0 bases from V and 8 from J; bases not matched to a gene: 7. CDR3 size: 14 residues. Germline V lookup: CDR1 SGHDT, CDR2 YYEEEE. The CDR3 protein is CASSLVETGRGYTF. DNA of the CDR3: TGTGCCAGCAGCTTGGTCGAGACAGGGCGAGGCTACACCTTC.

The J gene is TRBJ2-5, the V gene TRBV5-1; D remains unclear. Trimming cost V 0 bases and J 2 bases, with 14 bases left between them. The germline V gene encodes CDR1 SGHRS and CDR2 YFSETQ. The CDR3 sequence is 16 residues long. The CDR3 DNA is TGCGCCAGCAGCTTGGTCGGGTCGGCACAACAAGAGACCCAGTACTTC. Translating gives CASSLVGSAQQETQYF.

The rearrangement uses TRBV5-1 and TRBJ2-1; D is possibly TRBD2 (5 bases). Trimming took 3 bases from V and 7 from J, leaving 11 bases between them. Germline V gene data show CDR1 as SGHRS and CDR2 as YFSETQ. The CDR3 totals 13 residues. The CDR3 is CASSWERQNEQFF. DNA of the CDR3: TGCGCCAGCAGCTGGGAGCGCCAAAATGAGCAGTTCTTC.

V gene TRBV18 combines with J gene TRBJ2-1; no clear D. Trimming removed 2 bases from V and 12 bases from J, with 14 bases in between. The CDR3 runs 13 residues. The germline gives CDR1 KGHSH, CDR2 LQKENI. The CDR3 reads CASSPSASGLQFF. The CDR3 DNA is TGTGCCAGCTCACCATCGGCATCGGGTCTGCAGTTCTTC.

V gene TRBV6-2 or TRBV6-3 combines with J gene TRBJ2-6, with D possibly being TRBD2 (6 bases). The CDR3 is 16 residues long. Germline lookup yields CDR1 MNHEY and CDR2 SVGEGT. Trimming took off 0 bases at V and 0 bases at J, with 6 bases between the two ends. CDR3 region: CASSYSGGSGANVLTF. DNA of the CDR3: TGTGCCAGCAGTTACTCGGGGGGCTCTGGGGCCAACGTCCTGACTTTC.

V and J are TRBV18 and TRBJ1-1; TRBD1 aligns across 8 bases. The V gene end was trimmed by 3 bases and the J gene end by 1 base; junction bases not matched to a gene: 10. The CDR3 is 17 amino acids. Germline lookup yields CDR1 KGHSH and CDR2 LQKENI. The CDR3: CASSPVPGQVSNTEAFF. The CDR3 coding sequence is TGTGCCAGCTCACCCGTCCCGGGACAGGTCTCGAACACTGAAGCTTTCTTT.

The genes are TRBV2 and TRBJ2-7, with TRBD2 identical over 13 bases. The CDR3 runs 16 residues. Germline V CDR1 and CDR2: SNHLY, FYNNEI. The V segment lost 6 bases and the J segment 3 bases; nucleotides outside the gene matches: 8. DNA for the CDR3: TGTGCCAGCAGAGCCAGACTAGCGGGGGGCCTCTACGAGCAGTACTTC. Translating gives CASRARLAGGLYEQYF.

This clone is a singleton in its sample. The chain has TRBV6-5 and TRBJ1-2; 9 positions agree with TRBD1. From germline, CDR1 is MNHEY and CDR2 SVGAGI. The CDR3 consists of 15 residues. J lost 4 bases, V lost 5 bases, and 8 bases had no gene match. Written as DNA, the CDR3 is TGTGCCAGCAGTACTCCCACAGGGGGCTTCTATGGCTACACCTTC. Its protein product is CASSTPTGGFYGYTF.

This chain connects TRBV30 to TRBJ2-5; possible D gene TRBD1, 6 bases. V shed 7 bases and J shed 2 bases, with 17 bases lying between them. The CDR3 covers 14 residues. CDR1 GTSNPN and CDR2 SVGIG come from the germline V gene (reference sequence). CDR3 sequence reads: CAFTPDSRQETQYF. In DNA, the CDR3 is TGTGCCTTTACGCCGGACAGTCGACAAGAGACCCAGTACTTC.

The chain has TRBV25-1 and TRBJ2-7, with D possibly being TRBD2 (6 bases). The V end was cut by 2 bases, the J end by 7 bases, with 9 bases between. This CDR3 has 12 amino acids. The germline CDR1 and CDR2 sequences are MGHDK and SYGVNS. This chain's CDR3 is CASSELREEQYF. The CDR3 region has the DNA TGTGCCAGCAGTGAACTCCGGGAGGAGCAGTACTTC.

The genes are TRBV7-2 and TRBJ2-2; D is possibly TRBD1 (6 bases). This CDR3 has 17 residues. Deletions cut 5 bases from V and 2 bases from J, with 18 bases between. CDR1 is SGHTA, CDR2 FQGNSA, per germline. The CDR3 reads CASSPRAGALNTGELFF. For the CDR3, the DNA is TGTGCCAGCAGCCCCCGGGCAGGGGCCCTAAACACCGGGGAGCTGTTTTTT.

V usage is TRBV7-2 and J usage is TRBJ2-5; D might be TRBD1 (5 bases). V lost 6 bases to trimming and J lost 0 bases, with 11 bases between them. Looked up from germline, CDR1 is SGHTA and CDR2 is FQGNSA. The CDR3 sequence is 14 residues long. In DNA, the CDR3 is TGTGCCAGCAGACTACACAGGAACCAAGAGACCCAGTACTTC. Amino acid sequence: CASRLHRNQETQYF.

This clone has a single count. The chain is built from TRBV14 and TRBJ1-4; 7 bases match TRBD1. Trimming removed 3 bases from V and 8 bases from J; junction bases left unmatched: 9. The CDR3 length is 15 residues. Per germline, CDR1 SGHDN and CDR2 FVKESK. In DNA, the CDR3 is TGTGCCAGCAGCCAGCTACAGGGGAGTGGCGAAAAACTGTTTTTT. Protein sequence: CASSQLQGSGEKLFF.

The chain joins TRBV1 to TRBJ1-6. TRBV1 is an annotated pseudogene. This CDR3 contains 18 residues. The CDR3 sequence is CTSSQEGNGEIHNSPLHF. DNA for the CDR3: TGCACCAGCAGCCAAGAAGGGAATGGGGAGATACATAATTCACCCCTCCACTTT.

The rearrangement uses TRBV5-1 and TRBJ1-2, with D hard to call. This CDR3 has 14 residues. CDR1 and CDR2 from the germline V gene are SGHRS and YFSETQ. V was trimmed by 1 base and J by 1 base, leaving 8 bases between them. CDR3 protein: CASSLTADNYGYTF. Here the CDR3 DNA reads TGCGCCAGCAGCTTGACAGCAGATAACTATGGCTACACCTTC.

This clone was detected only once. The chain is built from TRBV4-3 and TRBJ2-1, with D perhaps TRBD1 (5 bases). Trimming cost V 4 bases and J 7 bases, with 20 bases left between them. The CDR3 has 16 residues. Germline-derived CDR1 and CDR2 are LGHNA and YSLEER. CDR3 nucleotide sequence: TGCGCCAGCAGCCGACGACAGACCCCTATTGGTAATGAGCAGTTCTTC. This translates into CASSRRQTPIGNEQFF.

The gene calls are TRBV18 and TRBJ2-7; 11 bases map to TRBD1. The V gene end was trimmed by 10 bases and the J gene end by 0 bases; junction bases not matched to a gene: 5. Germline V gives CDR1 KGHSH, CDR2 LQKENI. This CDR3 has 14 amino acids. CDR3 coding DNA: TGTGCCACTACCGGGACAGGGGGCTCCTACGAGCAGTACTTC. This gives the protein CATTGTGGSYEQYF.